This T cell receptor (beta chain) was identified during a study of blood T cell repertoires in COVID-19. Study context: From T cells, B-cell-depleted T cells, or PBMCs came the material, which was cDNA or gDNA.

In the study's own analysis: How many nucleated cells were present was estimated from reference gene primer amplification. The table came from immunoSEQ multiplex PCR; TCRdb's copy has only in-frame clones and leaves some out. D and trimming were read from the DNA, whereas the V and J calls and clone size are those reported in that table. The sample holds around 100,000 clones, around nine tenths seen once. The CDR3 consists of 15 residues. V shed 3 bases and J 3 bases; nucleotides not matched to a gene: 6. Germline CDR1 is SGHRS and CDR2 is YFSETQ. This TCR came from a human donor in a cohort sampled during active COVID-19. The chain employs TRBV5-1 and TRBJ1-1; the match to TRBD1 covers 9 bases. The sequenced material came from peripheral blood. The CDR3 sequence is CASSYPGQGHTEAFF. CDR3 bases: TGCGCCAGCAGCTACCCGGGACAGGGCCACACTGAAGCTTTCTTT.